This T cell receptor beta chain was retrieved from a study of CD8 T cells in Susac syndrome. CD8+ and CD4+ T cells taken from blood had their TCR beta sequenced. While CD8+ and CD4+ T cells were isolated negatively, TEMRA cells were enriched by FACS. Reverse transcription of roughly 0.45 to 1 ug RNA was performed with random hexamers. From the immunoSEQ multiplex PCR reads, TCRdb called clonotypes with MiXCR, one entry per CDR3 protein. The sample lists a few hundred thousand distinct CDR3 sequences, 95% seen once, with 0.085% to 0.1% in the top ten. The CDR3 runs 15 residues. Germline V gene data show CDR1 as KGHDR and CDR2 as SFDVKD. Trimming took 9 bases from V and 0 from J, leaving 17 bases between them.

Sequencing was done on a sample of CD4+ T cells from PBMCs. This sequence originates from a human donor with multiple sclerosis. The V call is TRBV24-1, the J call TRBJ2-7; D not resolved. In DNA form, the CDR3 reads TGTGCCACCTGCGCTAACCGAAAGAGCTCCTACGAGCAGTACTTC. Residues: CATCANRKSSYEQYF.